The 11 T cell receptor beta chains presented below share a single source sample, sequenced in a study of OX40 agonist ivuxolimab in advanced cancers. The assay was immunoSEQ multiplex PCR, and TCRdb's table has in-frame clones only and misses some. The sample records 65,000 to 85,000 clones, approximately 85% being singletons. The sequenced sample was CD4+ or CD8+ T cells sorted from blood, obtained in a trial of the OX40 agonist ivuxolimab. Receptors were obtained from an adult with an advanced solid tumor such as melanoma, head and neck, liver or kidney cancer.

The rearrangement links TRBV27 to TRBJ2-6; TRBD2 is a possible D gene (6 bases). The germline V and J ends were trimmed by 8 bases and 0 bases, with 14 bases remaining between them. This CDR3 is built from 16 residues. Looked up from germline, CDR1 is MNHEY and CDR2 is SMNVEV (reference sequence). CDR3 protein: CASGRDAISGANVLTF. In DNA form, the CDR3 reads TGTGCCAGCGGGCGGGACGCCATCTCTGGGGCCAACGTCCTGACTTTC.

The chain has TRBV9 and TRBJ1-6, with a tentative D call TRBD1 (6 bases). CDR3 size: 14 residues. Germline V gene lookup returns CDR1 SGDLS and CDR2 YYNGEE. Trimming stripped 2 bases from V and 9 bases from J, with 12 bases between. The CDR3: CASSVWDKGSPLHF. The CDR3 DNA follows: TGTGCCAGCAGCGTCTGGGACAAGGGTTCACCCCTCCACTTT.

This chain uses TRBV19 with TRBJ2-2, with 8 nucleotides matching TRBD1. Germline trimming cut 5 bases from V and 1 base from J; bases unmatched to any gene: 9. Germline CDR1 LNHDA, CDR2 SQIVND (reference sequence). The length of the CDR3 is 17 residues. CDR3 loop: CASSPVYGTGNTGELFF. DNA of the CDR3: TGTGCCAGTAGTCCCGTATACGGGACAGGGAACACCGGGGAGCTGTTTTTT.

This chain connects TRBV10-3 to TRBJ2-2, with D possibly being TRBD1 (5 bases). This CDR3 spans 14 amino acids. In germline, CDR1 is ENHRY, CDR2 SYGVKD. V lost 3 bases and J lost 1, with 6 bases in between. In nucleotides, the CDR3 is TGTGCCATCAGTGATGGACAGAACACCGGGGAGCTGTTTTTT. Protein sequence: CAISDGQNTGELFF.

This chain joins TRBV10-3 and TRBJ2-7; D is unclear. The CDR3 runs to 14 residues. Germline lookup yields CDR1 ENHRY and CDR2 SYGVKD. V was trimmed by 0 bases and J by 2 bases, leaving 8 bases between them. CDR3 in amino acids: CAISESPRAYEQYF. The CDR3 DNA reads TGTGCCATCAGTGAGTCGCCTCGAGCCTACGAGCAGTACTTC.

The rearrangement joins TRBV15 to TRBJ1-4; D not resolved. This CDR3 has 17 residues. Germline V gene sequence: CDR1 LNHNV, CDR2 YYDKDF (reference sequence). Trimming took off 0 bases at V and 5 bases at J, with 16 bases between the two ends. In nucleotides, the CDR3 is TGTGCCACCAGCAGAGATTATACGGGCGCCGGCAATGAAAAACTGTTTTTT. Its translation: CATSRDYTGAGNEKLFF. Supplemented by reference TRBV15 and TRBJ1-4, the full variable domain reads DAMVIQNPRYQVTQFGKPVTLSCSQTLNHNVMYWYQQKSSQAPKLLFHYYDKDFNNEADTPDNFQSRRPNTSFCFLDIRSPGLGDTAMYLCATSRDYTGAGNEKLFFGSGTQLSVL.

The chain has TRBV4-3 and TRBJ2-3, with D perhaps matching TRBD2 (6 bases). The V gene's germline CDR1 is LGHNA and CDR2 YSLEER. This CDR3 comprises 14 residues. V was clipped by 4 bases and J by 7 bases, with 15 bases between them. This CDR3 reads CASSPRDSSNTQYF. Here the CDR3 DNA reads TGCGCCAGCAGCCCCCGGGACTCCTCTAATACGCAGTATTTT.

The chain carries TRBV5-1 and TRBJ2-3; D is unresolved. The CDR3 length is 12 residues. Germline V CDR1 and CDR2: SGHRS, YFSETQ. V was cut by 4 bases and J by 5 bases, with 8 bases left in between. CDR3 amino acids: CASSPGGDTQYF. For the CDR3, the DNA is TGCGCCAGCAGCCCCGGTGGAGATACGCAGTATTTT.

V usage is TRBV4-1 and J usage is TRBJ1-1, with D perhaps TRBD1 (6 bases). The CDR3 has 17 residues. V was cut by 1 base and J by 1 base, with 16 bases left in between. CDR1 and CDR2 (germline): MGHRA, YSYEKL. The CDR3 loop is CASSQVFGGGPNTEAFF. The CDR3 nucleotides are TGCGCCAGCAGCCAAGTTTTCGGTGGGGGGCCGAACACTGAAGCTTTCTTT.

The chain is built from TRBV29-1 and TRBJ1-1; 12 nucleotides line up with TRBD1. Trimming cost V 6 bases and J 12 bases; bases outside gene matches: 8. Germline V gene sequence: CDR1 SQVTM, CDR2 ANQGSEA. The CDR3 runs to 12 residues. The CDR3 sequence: CSVTGTGGETFF. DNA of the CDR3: TGCAGCGTCACCGGGACAGGGGGCGAGACTTTCTTT.

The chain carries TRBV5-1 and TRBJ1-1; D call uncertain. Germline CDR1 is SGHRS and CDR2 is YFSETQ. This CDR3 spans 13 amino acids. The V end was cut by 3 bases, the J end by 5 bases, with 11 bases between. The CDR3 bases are TGCGCCAGCAGCTATACCCCGGGGACTGAAGCTTTCTTT. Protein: CASSYTPGTEAFF.